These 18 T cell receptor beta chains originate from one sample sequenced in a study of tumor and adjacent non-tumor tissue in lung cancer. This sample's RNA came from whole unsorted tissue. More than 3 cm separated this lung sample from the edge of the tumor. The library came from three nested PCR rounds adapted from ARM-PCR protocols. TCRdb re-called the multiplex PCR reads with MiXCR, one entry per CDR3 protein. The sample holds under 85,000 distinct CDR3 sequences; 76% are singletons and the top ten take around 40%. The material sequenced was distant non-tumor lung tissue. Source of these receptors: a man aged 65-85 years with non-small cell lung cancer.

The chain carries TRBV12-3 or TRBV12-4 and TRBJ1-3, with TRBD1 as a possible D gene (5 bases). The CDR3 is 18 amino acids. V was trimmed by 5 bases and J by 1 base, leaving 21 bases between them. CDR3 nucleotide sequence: TGTGCCAGCAGTCGTCCCGGGGCAGGATTCGGTTCTGGAAACACCATATATTTT. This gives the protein CASSRPGAGFGSGNTIYF.

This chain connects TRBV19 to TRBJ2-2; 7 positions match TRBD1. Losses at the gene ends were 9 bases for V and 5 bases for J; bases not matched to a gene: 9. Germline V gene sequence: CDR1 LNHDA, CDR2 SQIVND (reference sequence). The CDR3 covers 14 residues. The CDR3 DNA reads TGTGCCAGCCAACGACAGGGAGATACCGGGGAGCTGTTTTTT. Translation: CASQRQGDTGELFF.

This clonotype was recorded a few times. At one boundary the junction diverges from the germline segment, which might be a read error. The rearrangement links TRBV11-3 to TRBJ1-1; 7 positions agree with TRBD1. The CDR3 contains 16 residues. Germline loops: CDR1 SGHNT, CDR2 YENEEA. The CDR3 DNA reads TGTGCCAGCAGCTTCCGGGACAGAACCTTCAACACTGAAGCTATCTTT. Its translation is CASSFRDRTFNTEAIF.

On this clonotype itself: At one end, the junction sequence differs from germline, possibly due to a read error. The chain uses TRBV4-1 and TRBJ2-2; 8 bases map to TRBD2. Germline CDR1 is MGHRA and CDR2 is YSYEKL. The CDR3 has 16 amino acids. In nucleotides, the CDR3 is TGCGCCAGCTGCCAAGAGCGAACTAGCGGCATCGGGGAGCTGTTTTTT. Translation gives CASCQERTSGIGELFF.

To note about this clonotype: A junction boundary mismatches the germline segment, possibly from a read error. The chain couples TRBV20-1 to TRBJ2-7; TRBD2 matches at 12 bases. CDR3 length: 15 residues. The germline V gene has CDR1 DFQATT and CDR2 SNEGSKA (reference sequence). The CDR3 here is CSAKEGLAGTYKQYF. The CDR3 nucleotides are TGCAGTGCTAAAGAAGGACTAGCGGGGACCTACAAGCAGTACTTC.

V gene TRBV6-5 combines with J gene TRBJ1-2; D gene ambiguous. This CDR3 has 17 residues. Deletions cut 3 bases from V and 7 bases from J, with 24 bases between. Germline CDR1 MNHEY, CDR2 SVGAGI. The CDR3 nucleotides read TGTGCCAGCAGTTATAGTGGGAAAGGTACTCTATTCGGTGGCTACACCTTC. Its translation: CASSYSGKGTLFGGYTF.

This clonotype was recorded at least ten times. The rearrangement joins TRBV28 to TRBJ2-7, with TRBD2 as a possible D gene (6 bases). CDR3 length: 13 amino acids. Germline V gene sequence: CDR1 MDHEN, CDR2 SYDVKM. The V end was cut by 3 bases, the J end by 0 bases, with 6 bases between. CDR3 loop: CASSFSGSYEQYF. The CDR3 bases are TGTGCCAGCAGTTTTAGCGGCTCCTACGAGCAGTACTTC.

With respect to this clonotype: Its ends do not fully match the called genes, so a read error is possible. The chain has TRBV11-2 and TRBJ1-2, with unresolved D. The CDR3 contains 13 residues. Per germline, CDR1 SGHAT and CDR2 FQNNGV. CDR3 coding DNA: TGTGTCAGCAGCGGATCCGGGCTCTATGGTTACACCTTC. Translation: CVSSGSGLYGYTF.

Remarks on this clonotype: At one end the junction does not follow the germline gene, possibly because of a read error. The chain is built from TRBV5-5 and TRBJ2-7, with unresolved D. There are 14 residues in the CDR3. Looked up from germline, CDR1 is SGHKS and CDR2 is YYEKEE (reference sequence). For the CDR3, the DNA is TGTGTCAGCAGTTTCGACATCCCCTCCTACGAGCAGTACTTC. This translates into CVSSFDIPSYEQYF.

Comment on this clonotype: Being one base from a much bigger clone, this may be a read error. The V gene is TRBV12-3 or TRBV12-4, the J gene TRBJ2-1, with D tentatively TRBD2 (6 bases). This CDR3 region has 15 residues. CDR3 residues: CGSSPAGGSYNEQFF. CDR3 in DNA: TGTGGCAGCAGTCCAGCGGGTGGCTCCTACAATGAGCAGTTCTTC.

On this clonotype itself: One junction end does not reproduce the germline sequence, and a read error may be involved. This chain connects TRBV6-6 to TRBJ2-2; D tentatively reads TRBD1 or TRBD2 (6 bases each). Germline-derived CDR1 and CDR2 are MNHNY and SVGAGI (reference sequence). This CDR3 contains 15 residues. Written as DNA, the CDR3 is TGTGCCAGCAGACAGGGTACTGGGAACACCGGGGGGCTGTTTTTT. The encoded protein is CASRQGTGNTGGLFF.

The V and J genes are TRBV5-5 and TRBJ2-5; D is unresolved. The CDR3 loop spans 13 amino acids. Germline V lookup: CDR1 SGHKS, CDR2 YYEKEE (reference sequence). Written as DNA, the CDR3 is TGTGATAGCAGCTTGGTCAGTCAGGAGACCCAGTACTTC. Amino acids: CDSSLVSQETQYF. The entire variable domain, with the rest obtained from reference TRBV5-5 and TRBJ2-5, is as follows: DAGVTQSPTHLIKTRGQQVTLRCSPISGHKSVSWYQQVLGQGPQFIFQYYEKEERGRGNFPDRFSARQFPNYSSELNVNALLLGDSALYLCDSSLVSQETQYFGPGTRLLVL.

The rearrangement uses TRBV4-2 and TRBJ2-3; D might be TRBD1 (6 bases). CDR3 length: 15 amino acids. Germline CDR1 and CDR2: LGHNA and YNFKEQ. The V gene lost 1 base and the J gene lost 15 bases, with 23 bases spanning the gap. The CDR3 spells CASSQADRTTDMHYF. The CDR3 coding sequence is TGTGCCAGCAGCCAAGCGGACAGAACCACAGATATGCATTATTTT.

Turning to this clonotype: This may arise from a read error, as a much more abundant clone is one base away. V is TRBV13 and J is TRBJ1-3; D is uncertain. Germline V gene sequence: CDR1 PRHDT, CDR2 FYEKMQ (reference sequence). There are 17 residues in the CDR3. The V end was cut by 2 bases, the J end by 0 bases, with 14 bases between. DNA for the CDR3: TGTGCCAGCAGCTTAAAGCGGACGGAACACTCTGGAAACACCATATATTTT. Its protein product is CASSLKRTEHSGNTIYF.

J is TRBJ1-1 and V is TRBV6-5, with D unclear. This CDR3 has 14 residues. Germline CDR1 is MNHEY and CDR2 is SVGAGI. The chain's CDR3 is CASRYSAARTEAFF. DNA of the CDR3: TGTGCTAGCCGTTACAGCGCCGCGAGGACTGAAGCTTTCTTT.

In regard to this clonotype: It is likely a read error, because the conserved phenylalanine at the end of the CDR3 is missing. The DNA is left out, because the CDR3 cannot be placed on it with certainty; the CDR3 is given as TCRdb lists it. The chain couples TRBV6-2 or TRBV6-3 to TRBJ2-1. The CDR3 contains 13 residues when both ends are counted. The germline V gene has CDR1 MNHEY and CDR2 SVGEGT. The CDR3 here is CTSSWRPENEQLY.

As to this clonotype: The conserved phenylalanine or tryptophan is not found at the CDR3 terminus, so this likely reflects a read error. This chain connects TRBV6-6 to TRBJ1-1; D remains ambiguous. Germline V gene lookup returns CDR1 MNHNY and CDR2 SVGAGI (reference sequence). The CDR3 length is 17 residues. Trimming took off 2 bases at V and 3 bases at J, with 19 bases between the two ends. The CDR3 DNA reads TGTGCCAGCAGTTACCCCGTCAGCTCCGGGTTGGACACTGAAGCTTTCCCT. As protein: CASSYPVSSGLDTEAFP.

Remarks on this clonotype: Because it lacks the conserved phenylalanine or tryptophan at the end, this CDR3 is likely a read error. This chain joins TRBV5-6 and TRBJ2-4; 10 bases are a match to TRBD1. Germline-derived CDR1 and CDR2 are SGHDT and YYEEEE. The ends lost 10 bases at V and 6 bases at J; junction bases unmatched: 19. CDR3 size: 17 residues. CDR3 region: CAGNATGTGVVGNIQYL. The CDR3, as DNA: TGTGCCGGCAACGCTACCGGGACAGGGGTCGTTGGAAACATTCAGTACCTC.